This record concerns one T cell receptor beta chain sequence. The CDR3 has 15 residues. V lost 5 bases to trimming and J lost 8 bases; unmatched junction nucleotides: 7. Germline CDR1 MNHEY, CDR2 SVGEGT. The sample is drawn from a study of control samples from healthy donors and cancer patients. Some clones are missing from TCRdb's copy, which holds only in-frame ones; the method was immunoSEQ multiplex PCR. This repertoire shows about 51,000 clones, roughly 90% found once; its top ten account for 40%. Source material: PBMCs. The chain is built from TRBV6-2 or TRBV6-3 and TRBJ1-6; 9 bases agree with TRBD1. The sequence was collected from a man aged 50-59 years with head and neck cancer. The CDR3 reads CASSNPGQGYSPLHF. CDR3 sequence (DNA): TGTGCCAGCAGTAACCCGGGACAGGGTTATTCACCCCTCCACTTT.